One sample yielded the 24 T cell receptor beta chains listed below, sequenced in a study of beta chain features in type 1 diabetes. The study reverse transcribed the entire isolated RNA, so it sequenced expressed TCRB transcripts. The data were produced by immunoSEQ multiplex PCR, yet TCRdb's version contains in-frame clones alone and is incomplete. The sample lists 70,000 to 95,000 clones, roughly 30% occurring once. Specimen: stem cell memory CD4+ T cells from blood. Source of these receptors: a young woman in good health.

Only a few counts were recorded for this clone. The gene calls are TRBV7-9 and TRBJ1-2, with a tentative D call TRBD1 (5 bases). Germline loops: CDR1 SEHNR, CDR2 FQNEAQ (reference sequence). The V gene lost 5 bases and the J gene lost 8 bases, with 21 bases spanning the gap. The length of the CDR3 is 15 residues. The CDR3 region is CASSPWEQVAGGYTF. Here the CDR3 DNA reads TGTGCCAGCAGCCCGTGGGAACAGGTTGCGGGAGGCTACACCTTC.

This clone has just a few counts. The chain has TRBV18 and TRBJ2-3, with D perhaps TRBD2 (6 bases). Germline values: CDR1 KGHSH, CDR2 LQKENI. Trimming shortened V by 1 base and J by 2 bases, and 22 bases separated the two germline ends. This CDR3 has 19 amino acids. The CDR3 spells CASSPLYPGGTQFTDTQYF. The CDR3 DNA reads TGTGCCAGCTCACCACTATACCCTGGGGGGACCCAATTCACAGATACGCAGTATTTT.

The V gene is TRBV10-3, the J gene TRBJ2-7; 8 nucleotides match TRBD1. The CDR3 has 11 residues. Germline lookup yields CDR1 ENHRY and CDR2 SYGVKD. Trimming took 4 bases from V and 7 from J; bases not matched to a gene: 0. Written as DNA, the CDR3 is TGTGCCATCAGTGGGGACAGGGAGCAGTACTTC. This encodes CAISGDREQYF.

The chain employs TRBV11-3 and TRBJ2-2, with D perhaps TRBD2 (5 bases). Trimming pared 5 bases from V and 5 bases from J, leaving 9 bases between. In germline, CDR1 is SGHNT, CDR2 YENEEA. CDR3 size: 13 residues. CDR3 DNA sequence: TGTGCCAGCAGCCCGGGGTGGACCGGGGAGCTGTTTTTT. Its translation is CASSPGWTGELFF.

The chain recombines TRBV6-6 with TRBJ2-5; D is ambiguous. Trimming removed 2 bases at V and 1 base at J, with 8 bases between. From germline, CDR1 is MNHNY and CDR2 SVGAGI (reference sequence). This CDR3 is 14 amino acids long. The CDR3 is CASSYTVGQETQYF. The CDR3 coding sequence is TGTGCCAGCAGTTACACAGTTGGCCAAGAGACCCAGTACTTC.

The gene calls are TRBV30 and TRBJ2-3; D uncertain. Per germline, CDR1 GTSNPN and CDR2 SVGIG (reference sequence). There are 12 residues in the CDR3. V lost 2 bases and J lost 4, with 7 bases in between. CDR3 sequence reads: CAWSKASDTQYF. CDR3 DNA: TGTGCCTGGAGTAAAGCGTCAGATACGCAGTATTTT.

The V and J genes are TRBV9 and TRBJ2-3; TRBD1 is a possible D gene (6 bases). The CDR3 loop spans 14 amino acids. Germline values: CDR1 SGDLS, CDR2 YYNGEE. V was pared by 4 bases and J by 5 bases, with 14 bases between. CDR3 amino acids: CASSTSTGIDTQYF. The CDR3 DNA sequence: TGTGCCAGCAGCACCTCAACAGGGATAGATACGCAGTATTTT.

This clone was seen a handful of times. This chain links TRBV2 with TRBJ1-2; D may be TRBD1 (6 bases). The V end was cut by 6 bases, the J end by 6 bases, with 11 bases between. The germline V gene encodes CDR1 SNHLY and CDR2 FYNNEI. CDR3 size: 12 residues. The CDR3 reads CASSVQGDGYTF. Written as DNA, the CDR3 is TGTGCCAGCAGCGTACAGGGAGATGGCTACACCTTC.

V gene TRBV6-1 combines with J gene TRBJ2-7; 9 bases are a match to TRBD1. Germline V gene sequence: CDR1 MNHNS, CDR2 SASEGT. The CDR3 is made up of 14 amino acids. J was trimmed by 4 bases and V by 8 bases; bases with no gene match: 9. The chain's CDR3 is CASVRDRDRYEQYF. CDR3 sequence (DNA): TGTGCCAGCGTCCGGGACAGGGACAGATACGAGCAGTACTTC.

The chain recombines TRBV5-1 with TRBJ2-3, with D possibly being TRBD1 (6 bases). From germline, CDR1 is SGHRS and CDR2 YFSETQ. Trimming pared 3 bases from V and 2 bases from J, leaving 10 bases between. The CDR3 has 14 amino acids. The CDR3 DNA follows: TGCGCCAGCAGCTCCGGGACACCCACAGATACGCAGTATTTT. As protein: CASSSGTPTDTQYF. Variable domain in full (rest from reference TRBV5-1 and TRBJ2-3): KAGVTQTPRYLIKTRGQQVTLSCSPISGHRSVSWYQQTPGQGLQFLFEYFSETQRNKGNFPGRFSGRQFSNSRSEMNVSTLELGDSALYLCASSSGTPTDTQYFGPGTRLTVL.

The chain carries TRBV2 and TRBJ1-1; D might be TRBD1 (6 bases). The CDR3 totals 14 residues. V was clipped by 7 bases and J by 4 bases, with 16 bases between them. Germline-derived CDR1 and CDR2 are SNHLY and FYNNEI. The CDR3 coding sequence is TGTGCCAGCAAACTCACACAGGGAAGCACTGAAGCTTTCTTT. Amino acid sequence: CASKLTQGSTEAFF. Looking up the rest from reference TRBV2 and TRBJ1-1 gives the full variable domain: EPEVTQTPSHQVTQMGQEVILRCVPISNHLYFYWYRQILGQKVEFLVSFYNNEISEKSEIFDDQFSVERPDGSNFTLKIRSTKLEDSAMYFCASKLTQGSTEAFFGQGTRLTVV.

The genes are TRBV5-1 and TRBJ2-6; D is unclear. Trimming cost V 0 bases and J 0 bases, with 7 bases left between them. The CDR3 runs to 16 residues. Germline V gives CDR1 SGHRS, CDR2 YFSETQ. CDR3 DNA sequence: TGCGCCAGCAGCTTGGGACAAAACTCTGGGGCCAACGTCCTGACTTTC. Encoded protein: CASSLGQNSGANVLTF.

This clone was counted between two and nine times. This sequence joins TRBV5-6 and TRBJ2-3; D may be TRBD1 (6 bases). From germline, CDR1 is SGHDT and CDR2 YYEEEE. CDR3 length equals 14 residues. Trimming left V 3 bases short and J 7 bases short, with 15 bases between. The CDR3 protein is CASSSRGRGYTQYF. The CDR3 DNA is TGTGCCAGCAGCTCCAGGGGTCGTGGCTATACGCAGTATTTT.

This clone was counted only a few times. V gene TRBV6-1 combines with J gene TRBJ2-3; 9 nucleotides line up with TRBD2. The CDR3 spans 19 residues. J gave up 2 bases and V 1 base, and 13 bases lay outside the gene matches. The germline CDR1 and CDR2 sequences are MNHNS and SASEGT. The CDR3 reads CASSEVVAGVGRTTDTQYF. The CDR3 region has the DNA TGTGCCAGCAGTGAAGTTGTAGCGGGGGTGGGGAGGACCACAGATACGCAGTATTTT.

This clone was detected once. This sequence joins TRBV5-1 and TRBJ2-1; 7 bases are shared with TRBD2. V trimming: 4 bases; J trimming: 7 bases; junction bases outside the gene matches: 11. CDR3 size: 15 residues. Germline CDR1 SGHRS, CDR2 YFSETQ. The CDR3 protein is CASSISGPRMNEQFF. The CDR3, as DNA: TGCGCCAGCAGCATTAGCGGGCCAAGGATGAATGAGCAGTTCTTC.

This clone occurred a few times. The rearrangement uses TRBV2 and TRBJ1-2; 7 bases map to TRBD1. Germline CDR1 is SNHLY and CDR2 is FYNNEI. This CDR3 has 13 amino acids. V trimming: 4 bases; J trimming: 4 bases; junction bases outside the gene matches: 3. DNA for the CDR3: TGTGCCAGCAGTGTAGGGGGCAGCTATGGCTACACCTTC. It yields the protein CASSVGGSYGYTF.

This clone occurred a few times. V gene TRBV23-1 combines with J gene TRBJ2-4; D perhaps matches TRBD2 (6 bases). TRBV23-1 is assigned to the ORF class and has an uncertain function. Trimming took off 3 bases at V and 0 bases at J, with 15 bases between the two ends. CDR3 length: 17 residues. In nucleotides, the CDR3 is TGCGCCAGCAGTCATATTGCCCAGCGGGTAGCCAAAAACATTCAGTACTTC. Amino acid sequence: CASSHIAQRVAKNIQYF.

The chain joins TRBV6-5 to TRBJ1-1; 7 bases match TRBD1. Germline CDR1 and CDR2: MNHEY and SVGAGI. V dropped 8 bases and J dropped 2; count of bases not matched to a gene: 8. The CDR3 spans 14 residues. The CDR3 region has the DNA TGTGCCAGCTCCCCCGGGACAGACAACACTGAAGCTTTCTTT. Its protein product is CASSPGTDNTEAFF.

This clone was seen just once. The rearrangement links TRBV5-1 to TRBJ2-4; 11 bases align to TRBD2. Germline CDR1 reads SGHRS; CDR2 reads YFSETQ. The CDR3 is made up of 19 amino acids. Trimming removed 0 bases from V and 0 bases from J; junction bases left unmatched: 8. The CDR3 bases are TGCGCCAGCAGCTTGGAGGCTAGCGGGAGGTTCTTAGCCAAAAACATTCAGTACTTC. This translates into CASSLEASGRFLAKNIQYF.

This chain's CDR3 is CAWSRSSGEKLFF. Written as DNA, the CDR3 is TGTGCCTGGAGTAGGAGTTCGGGGGAAAAACTGTTTTTT. The chain couples TRBV30 to TRBJ1-4; no definite D call. The germline V gene has CDR1 GTSNPN and CDR2 SVGIG (reference sequence). The CDR3 sequence is 13 residues long. V was pared by 2 bases and J by 8 bases, with 12 bases between. Together with reference TRBV30 and TRBJ1-4, the CDR3 gives the full variable domain: SQTIHQWPATLVQPVGSPLSLECTVEGTSNPNLYWYRQAAGRGLQLLFYSVGIGQISSEVPQNLSASRPQDRQFILSSKKLLLSDSGFYLCAWSRSSGEKLFFGSGTQLSVL.

The chain uses TRBV7-2 and TRBJ2-5; TRBD2 matches at 11 bases. With 3 bases clipped from V and 4 bases from J, the junction kept 1 base outside the gene matches. Germline-derived CDR1 and CDR2 are SGHTA and FQGNSA. This CDR3 contains 14 residues. CDR3: CASSLGLAAETQYF. The CDR3 DNA reads as TGTGCCAGCAGCTTGGGACTAGCGGCAGAGACCCAGTACTTC.

This clone was counted a few times. The V gene is TRBV4-1, the J gene TRBJ2-1; 7 nucleotides agree with TRBD1. Germline CDR1 reads MGHRA; CDR2 reads YSYEKL. CDR3 size: 17 residues. The J segment lost 6 bases and the V segment lost 3 bases, leaving 14 bases of the junction unmatched. The DNA for the CDR3 is TGCGCCAGCAGCCAGCGCGGGCCCGGACAGGCTCTCAATGAGCAGTTCTTC. Translating it yields CASSQRGPGQALNEQFF.

This clone was picked up a small number of times. The chain employs TRBV5-4 and TRBJ2-7; D possibly corresponds to TRBD2 (6 bases). V was clipped by 4 bases and J by 7 bases, with 24 bases between them. Germline-derived CDR1 and CDR2 are SGHNT and YYREEE (reference sequence). The CDR3 totals 16 residues. CDR3 nucleotides: TGTGCCAGCAGCCCCTCTTCTTCGGGAGAACTACGTGAGCAGTACTTC. This codes for CASSPSSSGELREQYF.

This clone was observed a single time. The V call is TRBV5-1, the J call TRBJ1-1; no reliable D call. The CDR3 consists of 13 residues. V gave up 4 bases and J gave up 2 bases, with 9 bases separating them. Germline loops: CDR1 SGHRS, CDR2 YFSETQ. This CDR3 reads CASSPSLNTEAFF. CDR3 sequence (DNA): TGCGCCAGCAGCCCGTCGTTAAACACTGAAGCTTTCTTT.